Here is one T cell receptor beta chain with its context. An end of the junction does not agree with germline; a read error may underlie this. Reverse transcription of approximately 500 ng total RNA with a constant-region primer produced TCR beta cDNA. ARM-PCR was slightly modified, and three nested multiplex PCR rounds with it gave rise to the TCR beta libraries. Rounds one and two of PCR, each of around 11 cycles, were primed with TRBV1-TRBV30 forward primers and a C-beta reverse primer. Each CDR3 protein gets one entry after TCRdb re-called the multiplex PCR reads with MiXCR. This sample has about 190,000 distinct CDR3 sequences, with 85% found just once. Starting material for RNA and DNA co-extraction consisted of about 20-30 mg of unsorted bulk tissue. Tumor samples uniformly had over 75% viable tumor cells. The data originate from a study of tumor-infiltrating lymphocytes in primary liver carcinoma. At the level of the study: The cohort included men and women aged 30 to 69 years.

Germline assignment: CDR1 MNHNS and CDR2 SASEGT. This CDR3 has 14 amino acids. Sequences were obtained from tumor tissue from primary liver carcinoma. The TCR was taken from a man in his forties or fifties with primary liver carcinoma and hepatitis B virus infection. The genes are TRBV6-1 and TRBJ2-7; D is possibly TRBD1 (5 bases). CDR3 in amino acids: CASRVTGSSYEQYF. The DNA of the CDR3 is TGTGCGAGCAGGGTAACGGGCAGCTCCTACGAGCAGTACTTC.